The 24 T cell receptor beta chains given below trace back to one sample, sequenced in a study of T cell responses to AZD1222 COVID-19 vaccine. Profiled with immunoSEQ multiplex PCR; TCRdb holds only in-frame clones, not every one. The table records 95,000 to 100,000 clones, over 75% of them present only once. The source material was peripheral blood, sampled 28 days after the second AZD1222 dose. The receptors were sampled from an adult who received the AZD1222 COVID-19 vaccine.

The DNA for the CDR3 is TGTGCCAGCAGCCGACAGGGGGCCACCGGGGAGCTGTTTTTT. This sequence encodes CASSRQGATGELFF. The chain couples TRBV7-3 to TRBJ2-2; 10 positions match TRBD1. The CDR3 spans 14 residues. V shed 5 bases, J shed 4 bases, and the junction held 1 base outside the gene matches. The V gene's germline CDR1 is SGHTA and CDR2 FQGTGA.

The V and J genes are TRBV5-1 and TRBJ1-1; 7 bases map to TRBD1. Trimming at V came to 2 bases and at J to 6 bases, leaving 16 bases not matched to a gene. The germline V gene encodes CDR1 SGHRS and CDR2 YFSETQ. The CDR3 contains 17 residues. The CDR3: CASSFVRGGNQRAEAFF. DNA of the CDR3: TGCGCCAGCAGCTTTGTCAGGGGGGGGAACCAACGCGCTGAAGCTTTCTTT.

V gene TRBV29-1 combines with J gene TRBJ1-1; D is undetermined. From germline, CDR1 is SQVTM and CDR2 ANQGSEA. The ends were cut back, 5 bases at V and 5 bases at J, with 12 bases in the middle. The CDR3 totals 12 residues. This CDR3 reads CSVLRPGTEAFF. DNA for the CDR3: TGCAGCGTTCTTCGACCGGGGACTGAAGCTTTCTTT.

The chain joins TRBV6-1 to TRBJ2-7; 8 nucleotides line up with TRBD1. Germline V gives CDR1 MNHNS, CDR2 SASEGT. J gave up 5 bases and V 2 bases, and 5 bases lay outside the gene matches. The CDR3 is made up of 14 amino acids. For the CDR3, the DNA is TGTGCCAGCAGTGAATTGGACAGGGACCACGAGCAGTACTTC. This encodes CASSELDRDHEQYF.

The rearrangement uses TRBV6-2 or TRBV6-3 and TRBJ1-5, with D uncertain. The length of the CDR3 is 13 residues. Germline CDR1 and CDR2: MNHEY and SVGEGT. V was clipped by 2 bases and J by 4 bases, with 6 bases between them. This chain's CDR3 is CASSYADNQPQHF. DNA for the CDR3: TGTGCCAGCAGTTACGCGGATAATCAGCCCCAGCATTTT.

The genes are TRBV2 and TRBJ1-2, with D tentatively TRBD1 (6 bases). Germline V gene data show CDR1 as SNHLY and CDR2 as FYNNEI. CDR3 size: 18 residues. Trimming shortened V by 8 bases and J by 7 bases, and 32 bases separated the two germline ends. CDR3 nucleotide sequence: TGTGCCAGCGTAGTGGGTGGGGGCAGACCGGAGCCCGAAGGTGGCTACACCTTC. Protein product: CASVVGGGRPEPEGGYTF.

J is TRBJ2-7 and V is TRBV27, with a tentative D call TRBD2 (6 bases). The CDR3 extends over 15 amino acids. Germline V gives CDR1 MNHEY, CDR2 SMNVEV (reference sequence). Between the trimmed V and J ends, which lost 1 base and 2 bases, there was a span of 12 bases. The CDR3 DNA sequence: TGTGCCAGCAGTTTATTTGGCGGGGAAACCTACGAGCAGTACTTC. It translates to CASSLFGGETYEQYF.

V is TRBV19 and J is TRBJ1-2; D is unresolved. The CDR3 loop spans 13 amino acids. V lost 5 bases and J 7 bases, leaving 14 bases between the germline ends. Germline CDR1 is LNHDA and CDR2 is SQIVND (reference sequence). The chain's CDR3 is CASSDIPRLGYTF. The CDR3 DNA is TGTGCCAGTAGTGACATTCCCCGGCTTGGCTACACCTTC.

The rearrangement uses TRBV13 and TRBJ1-1; D unresolved. Germline CDR1 and CDR2: PRHDT and FYEKMQ (reference sequence). V was trimmed by 3 bases and J by 6 bases, leaving 5 bases between them. There are 11 residues in the CDR3. CDR3 amino acids: CASSLSPEAFF. CDR3 bases: TGTGCCAGCAGCTTGTCCCCTGAAGCTTTCTTT.

This clone was recorded only once. The rearrangement links TRBV19 to TRBJ2-5; TRBD1 is a possible D gene (6 bases). CDR3 length equals 13 residues. Germline assignment: CDR1 LNHDA and CDR2 SQIVND (reference sequence). Trimming took 6 bases from V and 6 from J, leaving 14 bases between them. DNA of the CDR3: TGTGCCAGTAGAGGTCAGGGGCCCAAGACCCAGTACTTC. Translating it yields CASRGQGPKTQYF.

The chain employs TRBV5-1 and TRBJ1-6, with unresolved D. The V end was cut by 6 bases, the J end by 0 bases, with 19 bases between. This CDR3 comprises 18 residues. Per germline, CDR1 SGHRS and CDR2 YFSETQ. For the CDR3, the DNA is TGCGCCAGCAACCCTGGCTGGCGGACGAGCTCCTATAATTCACCCCTCCACTTT. It specifies CASNPGWRTSSYNSPLHF.

V gene TRBV27 combines with J gene TRBJ2-5, with TRBD1 identical over 7 bases. With 4 bases clipped from V and 4 bases from J, the junction kept 3 bases outside the gene matches. This CDR3 has 13 amino acids. Germline assignment: CDR1 MNHEY and CDR2 SMNVEV (reference sequence). Here the CDR3 DNA reads TGTGCCAGCAGTTCGGGACAGCTAGAGACCCAGTACTTC. Its protein product is CASSSGQLETQYF.

V is TRBV2 and J is TRBJ2-7; unclear D gene. The CDR3 has 14 amino acids. V lost 7 bases and J 0 bases, leaving 13 bases between the germline ends. CDR1 and CDR2 (germline): SNHLY, FYNNEI. The CDR3 nucleotides are TGTGCCAGCACCAGAGCCTTAGCCTCCTACGAGCAGTACTTC. Its protein product is CASTRALASYEQYF.

The V and J genes are TRBV28 and TRBJ2-4; unclear D gene. Germline V gives CDR1 MDHEN, CDR2 SYDVKM. With 4 bases removed from V and 10 bases from J, the gap between germline ends came to 11 bases. CDR3 size: 12 residues. The DNA for the CDR3 is TGTGCCAGCAGTTCCCAAAGACGGATTCAGTACTTC. Translation: CASSSQRRIQYF.

The chain employs TRBV5-4 and TRBJ1-4; D is undetermined. The germline V gene encodes CDR1 SGHNT and CDR2 YYREEE (reference sequence). The CDR3 extends over 13 amino acids. The V end was cut by 3 bases, the J end by 8 bases, with 11 bases between. The CDR3 protein is CASSSLVGEKLFF. The CDR3 region has the DNA TGTGCCAGCAGCTCCCTGGTTGGGGAAAAACTGTTTTTT.

The rearrangement links TRBV15 to TRBJ1-6; TRBD1 is a possible D gene (5 bases). The CDR3 consists of 17 residues. The V end lost 3 bases, the J end lost 10 bases, and 22 bases lay between the germline ends. CDR1 is LNHNV and CDR2 is YYDKDF in the germline V gene (reference sequence). Here the CDR3 DNA reads TGTGCCACCAGCAGCGTAAAGAGCAAGACATGGGGCTCACCCCTCCACTTT. Translated, it gives CATSSVKSKTWGSPLHF. The complete variable domain, with remaining parts taken from reference TRBV15 and TRBJ1-6, reads DAMVIQNPRYQVTQFGKPVTLSCSQTLNHNVMYWYQQKSSQAPKLLFHYYDKDFNNEADTPDNFQSRRPNTSFCFLDIRSPGLGDTAMYLCATSSVKSKTWGSPLHFGNGTRLTVT.

The chain joins TRBV2 to TRBJ2-5, with 7 bases matching TRBD1. Germline V gene sequence: CDR1 SNHLY, CDR2 FYNNEI. CDR3 length: 13 residues. The V and J ends lost 8 bases and 5 bases, in that order; junction bases with no gene match: 8. The CDR3 bases are TGTGCCAGCGGGCGACAGGGCGGGGAGACCCAGTACTTC. Amino acid sequence: CASGRQGGETQYF.

The gene calls are TRBV15 and TRBJ2-1, with D tentatively TRBD1 (5 bases). Per the germline V gene, CDR1 is LNHNV and CDR2 is YYDKDF (reference sequence). V was pared by 0 bases and J by 2 bases, with 14 bases between. The CDR3 length is 17 residues. Written as DNA, the CDR3 is TGTGCCACCAGCAGAGATGGCAGGGCCGGCGCCTACAATGAGCAGTTCTTC. Its protein product is CATSRDGRAGAYNEQFF.

V is TRBV28 and J is TRBJ2-7; possibly TRBD1 for D (6 bases). The germline V and J ends were trimmed by 7 bases and 5 bases, with 27 bases remaining between them. The CDR3 length is 17 residues. CDR1 MDHEN and CDR2 SYDVKM come from the germline V gene. CDR3 in amino acids: CASTNDAPGALTHEQYF. CDR3 nucleotides: TGTGCCAGCACCAACGACGCTCCAGGGGCACTCACCCACGAGCAGTACTTC.

V gene TRBV6-5 combines with J gene TRBJ1-2; D remains ambiguous. V was cut by 5 bases and J by 1 base, with 8 bases left in between. CDR1 is MNHEY and CDR2 is SVGAGI in the germline V gene. The CDR3 runs to 13 residues. CDR3: CASSKGLNYGYTF. In nucleotides, the CDR3 is TGTGCCAGCAGTAAGGGTCTTAACTATGGCTACACCTTC.

This clone appeared a single time. The chain uses TRBV4-3 and TRBJ2-7; TRBD2 might be the D (6 bases). The CDR3 runs 12 residues. Germline V gives CDR1 LGHNA, CDR2 YSLEER. Trimming left V 0 bases short and J 8 bases short, with 8 bases between. The CDR3 protein is CASSQDGRKQYF. The DNA of the CDR3 is TGCGCCAGCAGCCAAGATGGGAGGAAGCAGTACTTC.

The V gene is TRBV7-8, the J gene TRBJ2-7; TRBD1 aligns across 12 bases. Germline CDR1 and CDR2: SGHVS and FQNEAQ. This CDR3 region has 23 residues. V was clipped by 5 bases and J by 2 bases; unmatched bases: 28. CDR3 protein: CASSRSGLGQGAVSGPDAYEQYF. The CDR3 nucleotides are TGTGCCAGCAGCCGCTCGGGGTTGGGACAGGGGGCAGTTAGCGGGCCTGACGCCTACGAGCAGTACTTC.

This chain joins TRBV27 and TRBJ2-3; TRBD1 aligns across 8 bases. The CDR3 loop spans 12 amino acids. Unmatched junction bases numbered 3, after V lost 6 bases and J lost 7 bases. Germline V gene data show CDR1 as MNHEY and CDR2 as SMNVEV (reference sequence). The CDR3 spells CASRRQGYTQYF. The CDR3 DNA sequence: TGTGCCAGCAGACGACAGGGGTATACGCAGTATTTT.

The chain recombines TRBV2 with TRBJ2-7; D is uncertain. V shed 6 bases and J shed 3 bases, with 12 bases lying between them. CDR1 SNHLY and CDR2 FYNNEI come from the germline V gene. This CDR3 region has 13 residues. As DNA, the CDR3 is TGTGCCAGCAGCCAAGGGCTAAACTACGAGCAGTACTTC. Translation: CASSQGLNYEQYF.